These T cell receptor beta chains were read from a single sample in a study of blood T cell repertoires in COVID-19. Using immunoSEQ multiplex PCR, the repertoire was profiled, and TCRdb retains in-frame clones only, with some absent. The sample gives 200,000 to 250,000 clones, roughly 81% of which show up once; around 0.89% is in the top ten. The sample comprised peripheral blood. The source is a middle-aged man with acute or convalescent COVID-19. The CDR3 runs from the conserved cysteine through the conserved F or W. The D gene is left open where the match is weak. Clone size, where shown, is once, few, many, or a class for clones that have expanded.

clone_size: NA; v_call: TRBV19; j_call: TRBJ1-3; d_call: NA; cdr3_aa: CASLPVSGNTIYF; cdr3_nt: TGTGCCAGCCTACCGGTGTCTGGAAACACCATATATTTT
clone_size: NA; v_call: TRBV7-2; j_call: TRBJ1-5; d_call: TRBD1; cdr3_aa: CASSLGQGSNQPQHF; cdr3_nt: TGTGCCAGCAGCTTAGGACAGGGTAGCAATCAGCCCCAGCATTTT
clone_size: NA; v_call: TRBV5-1; j_call: TRBJ1-1; d_call: NA; cdr3_aa: CASSLAAGMNTEAFF; cdr3_nt: TGCGCCAGCAGCTTGGCGGCAGGGATGAACACTGAAGCTTTCTTT
clone_size: NA; v_call: TRBV5-4; j_call: TRBJ2-7; d_call: NA; cdr3_aa: CASSLDAEQYF; cdr3_nt: TGTGCCAGCAGCTTGGATGCCGAGCAGTACTTC
clone_size: NA; v_call: TRBV28; j_call: TRBJ1-1; d_call: TRBD1; cdr3_aa: CASTTGQGRSEAFF; cdr3_nt: TGTGCCAGCACCACAGGACAGGGGCGGTCTGAAGCTTTCTTT
clone_size: NA; v_call: TRBV5-4; j_call: TRBJ1-6; d_call: TRBD1; cdr3_aa: CASSLPGQGDSPLHF; cdr3_nt: TGTGCCAGCAGCTTGCCGGGACAGGGAGATTCACCCCTCCACTTT
clone_size: once; v_call: TRBV5-1; j_call: TRBJ2-3; d_call: TRBD2; cdr3_aa: CASSTGGPADTQYF; cdr3_nt: TGCGCCAGCAGTACGGGGGGGCCAGCGGATACGCAGTATTTT
clone_size: NA; v_call: TRBV19; j_call: TRBJ2-2; d_call: TRBD1; cdr3_aa: CASSTGYRDRGTGELFF; cdr3_nt: TGTGCCAGTAGTACCGGATACCGGGACAGAGGCACCGGGGAGCTGTTTTTT
clone_size: NA; v_call: TRBV3-1/TRBV3-2; j_call: TRBJ2-3; d_call: TRBD2; cdr3_aa: CASSQGRETDTQYF; cdr3_nt: TGTGCCAGCAGCCAGGGGAGGGAAACAGATACGCAGTATTTT
clone_size: NA; v_call: TRBV5-6; j_call: TRBJ1-1; d_call: NA; cdr3_aa: CASSFTGIYNTEAFF; cdr3_nt: TGTGCCAGCAGCTTTACCGGGATTTACAACACTGAAGCTTTCTTT
clone_size: few; v_call: TRBV2; j_call: TRBJ2-1; d_call: NA; cdr3_aa: CASSGYSREFF; cdr3_nt: TGTGCCAGCAGTGGGTATTCTCGAGAGTTCTTC
clone_size: once; v_call: TRBV11-2; j_call: TRBJ1-1; d_call: TRBD1; cdr3_aa: CASSPRQGNTEAFF; cdr3_nt: TGTGCCAGCAGCCCAAGACAGGGAAACACTGAAGCTTTCTTT
clone_size: NA; v_call: TRBV3-1/TRBV3-2; j_call: TRBJ2-7; d_call: TRBD2; cdr3_aa: CASSQRTSGGIYEQYF; cdr3_nt: TGTGCCAGCAGCCAGAGGACTAGCGGGGGTATCTACGAGCAGTACTTC
clone_size: NA; v_call: TRBV28; j_call: TRBJ1-1; d_call: NA; cdr3_aa: CASSLRGARTEAFF; cdr3_nt: TGTGCCAGCAGTTTACGGGGGGCGCGGACTGAAGCTTTCTTT
clone_size: NA; v_call: TRBV3-1/TRBV3-2; j_call: TRBJ1-5; d_call: NA; cdr3_aa: CASSQANSPGPQHF; cdr3_nt: TGTGCCAGCAGCCAAGCGAACTCCCCAGGACCCCAGCATTTT
clone_size: NA; v_call: TRBV30; j_call: TRBJ1-1; d_call: TRBD1; cdr3_aa: CAWRDRAEAFF; cdr3_nt: TGTGCCTGGAGAGACAGGGCTGAAGCTTTCTTT
clone_size: once; v_call: TRBV3-1/TRBV3-2; j_call: TRBJ2-5; d_call: NA; cdr3_aa: CASSDRRQETQYF; cdr3_nt: TGTGCCAGCAGCGACAGGCGCCAAGAGACCCAGTACTTC
clone_size: NA; v_call: TRBV28; j_call: TRBJ1-5; d_call: NA; cdr3_aa: CASRVTGGSHQPQHF; cdr3_nt: TGTGCCAGCAGGGTAACGGGGGGGTCCCATCAGCCCCAGCATTTT
clone_size: NA; v_call: TRBV15; j_call: TRBJ2-5; d_call: NA; cdr3_aa: CATSEAGLGIQETQYF; cdr3_nt: TGTGCCACCAGCGAGGCGGGACTCGGAATCCAAGAGACCCAGTACTTC